This T cell receptor (beta chain) was identified during a study of cytomegalovirus exposure and HLA in healthy donors. Study as a whole: Early on, a data release was issued that held tens of millions of unique TCRs from HLA-typed donors. General study findings and limits: The classifier, whose performance was assessed in both the original and validation cohorts, reportedly diagnosed cytomegalovirus status with high specificity and sensitivity. Researchers left out some V segments, among them TRBV6-2 and TRBV6-3, as indistinguishable.

Remarks on this clone: Its specificity is not known.

Primers included in the PCR were 60 Vbeta and 13 Jbeta primers. Sequencing was performed with immunoSEQ multiplex PCR; in TCRdb, only in-frame clones are kept and a portion is missing. The table includes approximately 220,000 clones, 65% to 80% detected once. The germline V gene encodes CDR1 SGHRS and CDR2 YFSETQ. CDR3 length: 14 residues. Trimming removed 1 base at V and 7 bases at J, with 11 bases between. The origin of this receptor is a girl aged 2-10 years in good health and CMV-seronegative. The sample comprised PBMCs. The chain couples TRBV5-1 to TRBJ2-2; D is ambiguous. CDR3 DNA: TGCGCCAGCAGCTTGATGGGCAGTGGCGGGGAGCTGTTTTTT. Residues: CASSLMGSGGELFF.